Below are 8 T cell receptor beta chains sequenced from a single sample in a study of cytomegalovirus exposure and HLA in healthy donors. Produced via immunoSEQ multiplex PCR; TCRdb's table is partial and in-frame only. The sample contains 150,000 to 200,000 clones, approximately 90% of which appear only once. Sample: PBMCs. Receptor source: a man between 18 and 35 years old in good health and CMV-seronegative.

CDR3 sequence reads: CASSLVVGTGGFRNTEAFF. Written as DNA, the CDR3 is TGTGCCAGCAGTTTAGTGGTCGGGACAGGGGGCTTCAGGAACACTGAAGCTTTCTTT. The V and J genes are TRBV27 and TRBJ1-1; 12 bases match TRBD1. The CDR3 has 19 amino acids. The germline gives CDR1 MNHEY, CDR2 SMNVEV (reference sequence). Trimming took 2 bases from V and 1 from J; bases not matched to a gene: 11.

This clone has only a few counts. The CDR3 is CASSSGTGPYEQYF. CDR3 bases: TGTGCCAGCAGTTCCGGGACAGGTCCCTACGAGCAGTACTTC. The chain joins TRBV6-1 to TRBJ2-7, with 8 bases fitting TRBD1. V lost 5 bases, J lost 2 bases, and 5 bases stayed unmatched. The CDR3 loop spans 14 amino acids. The germline CDR1 and CDR2 sequences are MNHNS and SASEGT.

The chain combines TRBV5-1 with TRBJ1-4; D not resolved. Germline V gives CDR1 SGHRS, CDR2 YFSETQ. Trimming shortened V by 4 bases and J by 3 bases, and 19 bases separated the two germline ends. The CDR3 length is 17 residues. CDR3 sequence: CASSLRPPGMSNEKLFF. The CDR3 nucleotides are TGCGCCAGCAGCCTTCGACCCCCGGGTATGTCTAATGAAAAACTGTTTTTT.

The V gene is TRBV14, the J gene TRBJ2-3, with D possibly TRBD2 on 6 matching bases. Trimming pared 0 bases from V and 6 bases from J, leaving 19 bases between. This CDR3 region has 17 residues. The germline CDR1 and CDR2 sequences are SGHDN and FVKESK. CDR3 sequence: CASSQEKAGTHLDTQYF. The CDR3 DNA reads TGTGCCAGCAGCCAAGAAAAGGCCGGGACTCATTTGGATACGCAGTATTTT.

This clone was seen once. In DNA, the CDR3 is TGCGCCAGCAGCCAAGTACAGGGCAATGAGCAGTTCTTC. Protein: CASSQVQGNEQFF. The chain joins TRBV4-3 to TRBJ2-1; D possibly corresponds to TRBD1 (6 bases). Germline lookup yields CDR1 LGHNA and CDR2 YSLEER. V was clipped by 1 base and J by 6 bases, with 7 bases between them. The CDR3 has 13 residues.

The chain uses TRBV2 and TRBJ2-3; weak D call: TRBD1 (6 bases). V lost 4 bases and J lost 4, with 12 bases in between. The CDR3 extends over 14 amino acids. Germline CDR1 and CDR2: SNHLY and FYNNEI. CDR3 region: CASSASRGPDTQYF. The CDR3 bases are TGTGCCAGCAGTGCTAGCAGGGGACCAGATACGCAGTATTTT.

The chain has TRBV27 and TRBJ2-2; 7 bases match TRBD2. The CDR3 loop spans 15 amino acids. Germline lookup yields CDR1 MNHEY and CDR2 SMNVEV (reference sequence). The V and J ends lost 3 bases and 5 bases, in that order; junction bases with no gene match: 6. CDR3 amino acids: CASSFGGRGTGELFF. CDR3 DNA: TGTGCCAGCAGTTTTGGCGGGAGAGGTACCGGGGAGCTGTTTTTT.

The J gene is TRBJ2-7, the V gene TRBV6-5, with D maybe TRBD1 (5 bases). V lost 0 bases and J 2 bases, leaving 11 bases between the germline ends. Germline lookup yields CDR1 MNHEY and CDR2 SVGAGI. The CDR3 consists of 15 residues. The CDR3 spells CASSYSSGQTYEQYF. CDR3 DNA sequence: TGTGCCAGCAGTTACTCGTCAGGGCAAACCTACGAGCAGTACTTC.